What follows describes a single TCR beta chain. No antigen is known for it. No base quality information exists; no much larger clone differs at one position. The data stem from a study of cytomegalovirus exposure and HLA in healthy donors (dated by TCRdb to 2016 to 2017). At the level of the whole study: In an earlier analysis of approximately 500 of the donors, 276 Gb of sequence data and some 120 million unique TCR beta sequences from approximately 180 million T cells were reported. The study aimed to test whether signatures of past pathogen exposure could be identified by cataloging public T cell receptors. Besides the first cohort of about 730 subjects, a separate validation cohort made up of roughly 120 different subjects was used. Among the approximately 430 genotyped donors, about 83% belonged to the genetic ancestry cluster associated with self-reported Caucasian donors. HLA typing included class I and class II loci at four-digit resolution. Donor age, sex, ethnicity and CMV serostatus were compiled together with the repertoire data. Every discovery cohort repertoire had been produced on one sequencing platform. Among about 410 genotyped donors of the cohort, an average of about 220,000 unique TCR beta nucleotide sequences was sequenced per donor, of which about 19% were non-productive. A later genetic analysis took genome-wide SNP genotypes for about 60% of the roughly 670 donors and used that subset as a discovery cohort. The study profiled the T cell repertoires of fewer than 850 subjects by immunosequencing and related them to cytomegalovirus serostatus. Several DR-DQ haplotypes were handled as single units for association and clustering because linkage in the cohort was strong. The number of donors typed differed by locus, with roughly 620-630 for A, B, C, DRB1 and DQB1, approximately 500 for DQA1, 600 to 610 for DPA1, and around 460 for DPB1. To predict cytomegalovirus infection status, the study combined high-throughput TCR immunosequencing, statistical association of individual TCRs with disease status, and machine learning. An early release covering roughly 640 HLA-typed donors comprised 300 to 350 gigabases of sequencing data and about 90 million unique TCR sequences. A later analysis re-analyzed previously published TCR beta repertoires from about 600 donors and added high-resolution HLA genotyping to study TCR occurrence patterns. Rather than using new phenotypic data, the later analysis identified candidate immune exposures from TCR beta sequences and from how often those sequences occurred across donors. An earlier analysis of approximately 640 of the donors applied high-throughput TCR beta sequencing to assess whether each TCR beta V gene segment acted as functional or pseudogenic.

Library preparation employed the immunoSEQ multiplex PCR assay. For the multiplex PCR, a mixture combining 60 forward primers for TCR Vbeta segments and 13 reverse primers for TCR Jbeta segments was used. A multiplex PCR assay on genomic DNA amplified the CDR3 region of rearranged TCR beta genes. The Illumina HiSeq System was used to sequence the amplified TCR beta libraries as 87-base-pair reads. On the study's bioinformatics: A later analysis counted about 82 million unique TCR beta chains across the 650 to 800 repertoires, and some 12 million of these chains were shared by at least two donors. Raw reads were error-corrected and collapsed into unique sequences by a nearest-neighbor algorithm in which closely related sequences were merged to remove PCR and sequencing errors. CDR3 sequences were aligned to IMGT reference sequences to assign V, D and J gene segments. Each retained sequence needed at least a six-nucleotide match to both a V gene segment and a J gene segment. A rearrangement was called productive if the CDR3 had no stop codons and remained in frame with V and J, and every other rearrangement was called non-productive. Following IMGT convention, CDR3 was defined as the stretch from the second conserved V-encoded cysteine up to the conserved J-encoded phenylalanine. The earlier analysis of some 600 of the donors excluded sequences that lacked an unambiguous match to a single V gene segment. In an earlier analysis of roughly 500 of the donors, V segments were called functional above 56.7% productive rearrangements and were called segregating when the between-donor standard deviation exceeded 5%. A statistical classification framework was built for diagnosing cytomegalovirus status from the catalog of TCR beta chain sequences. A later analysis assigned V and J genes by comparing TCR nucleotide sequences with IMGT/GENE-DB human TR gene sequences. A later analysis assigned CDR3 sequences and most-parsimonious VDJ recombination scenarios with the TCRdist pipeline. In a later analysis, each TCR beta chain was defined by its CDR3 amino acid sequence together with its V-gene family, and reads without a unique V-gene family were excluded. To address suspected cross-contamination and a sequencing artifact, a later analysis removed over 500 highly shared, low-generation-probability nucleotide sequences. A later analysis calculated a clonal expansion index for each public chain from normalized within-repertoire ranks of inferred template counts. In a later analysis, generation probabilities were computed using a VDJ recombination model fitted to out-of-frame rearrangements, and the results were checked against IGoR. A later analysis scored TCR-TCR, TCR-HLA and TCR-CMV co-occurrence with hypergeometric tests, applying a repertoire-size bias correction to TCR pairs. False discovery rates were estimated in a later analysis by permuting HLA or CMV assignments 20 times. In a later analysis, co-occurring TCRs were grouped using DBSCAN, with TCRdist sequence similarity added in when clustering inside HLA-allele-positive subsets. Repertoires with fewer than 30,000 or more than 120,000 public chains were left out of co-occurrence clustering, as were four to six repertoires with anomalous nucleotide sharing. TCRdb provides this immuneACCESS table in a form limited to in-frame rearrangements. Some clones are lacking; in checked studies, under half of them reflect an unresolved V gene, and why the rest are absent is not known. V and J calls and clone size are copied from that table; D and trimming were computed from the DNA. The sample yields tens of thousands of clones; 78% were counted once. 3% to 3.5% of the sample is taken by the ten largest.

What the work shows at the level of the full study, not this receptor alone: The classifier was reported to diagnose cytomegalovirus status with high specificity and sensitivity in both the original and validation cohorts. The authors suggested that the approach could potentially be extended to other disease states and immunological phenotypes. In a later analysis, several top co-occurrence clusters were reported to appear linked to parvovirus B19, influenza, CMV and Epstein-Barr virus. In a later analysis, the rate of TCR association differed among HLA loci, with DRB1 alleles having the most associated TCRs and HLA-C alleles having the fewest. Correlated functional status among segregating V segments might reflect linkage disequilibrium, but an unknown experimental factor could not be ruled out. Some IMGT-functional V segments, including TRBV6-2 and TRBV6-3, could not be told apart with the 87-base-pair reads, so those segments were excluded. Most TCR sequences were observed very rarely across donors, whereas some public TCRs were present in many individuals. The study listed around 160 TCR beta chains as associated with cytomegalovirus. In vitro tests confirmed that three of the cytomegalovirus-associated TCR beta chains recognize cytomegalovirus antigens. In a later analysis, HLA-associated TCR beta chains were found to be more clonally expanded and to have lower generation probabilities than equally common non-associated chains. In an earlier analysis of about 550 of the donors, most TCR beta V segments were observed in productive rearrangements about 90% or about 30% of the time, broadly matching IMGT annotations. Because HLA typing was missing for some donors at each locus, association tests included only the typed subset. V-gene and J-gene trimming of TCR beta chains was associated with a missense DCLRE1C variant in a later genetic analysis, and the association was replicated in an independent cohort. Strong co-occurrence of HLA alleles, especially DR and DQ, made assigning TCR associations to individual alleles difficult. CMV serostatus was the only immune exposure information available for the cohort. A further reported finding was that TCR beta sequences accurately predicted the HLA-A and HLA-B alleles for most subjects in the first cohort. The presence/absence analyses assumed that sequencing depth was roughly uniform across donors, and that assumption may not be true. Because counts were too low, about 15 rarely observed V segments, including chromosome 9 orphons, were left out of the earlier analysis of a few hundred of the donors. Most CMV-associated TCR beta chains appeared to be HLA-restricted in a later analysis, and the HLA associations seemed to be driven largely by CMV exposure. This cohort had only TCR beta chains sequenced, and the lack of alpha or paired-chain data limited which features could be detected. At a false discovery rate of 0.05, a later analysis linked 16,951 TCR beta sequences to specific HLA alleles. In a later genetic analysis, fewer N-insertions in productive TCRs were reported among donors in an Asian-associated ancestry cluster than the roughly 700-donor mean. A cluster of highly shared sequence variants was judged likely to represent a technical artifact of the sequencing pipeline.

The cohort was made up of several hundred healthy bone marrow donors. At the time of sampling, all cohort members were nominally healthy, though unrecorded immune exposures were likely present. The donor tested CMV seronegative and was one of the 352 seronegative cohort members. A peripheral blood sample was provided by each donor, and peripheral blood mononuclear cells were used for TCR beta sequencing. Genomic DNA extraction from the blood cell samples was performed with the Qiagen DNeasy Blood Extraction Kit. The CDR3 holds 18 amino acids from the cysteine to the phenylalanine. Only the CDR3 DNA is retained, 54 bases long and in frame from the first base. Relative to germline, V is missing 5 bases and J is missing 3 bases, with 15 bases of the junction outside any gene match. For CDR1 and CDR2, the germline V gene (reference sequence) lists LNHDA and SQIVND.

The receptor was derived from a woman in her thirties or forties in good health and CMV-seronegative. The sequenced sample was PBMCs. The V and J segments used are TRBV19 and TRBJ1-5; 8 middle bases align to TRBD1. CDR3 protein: CASSYQNRGLAHNQPQHF. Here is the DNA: TGTGCCAGTAGTTATCAAAACAGGGGGTTGGCTCACAATCAGCCCCAGCATTTT.